Given below is one T cell receptor (beta chain) in context. Its antigen is not identified. There were no patients who had received any treatment before thyroid surgery. With 3 bases clipped from V and 2 bases from J, the junction kept 7 bases outside the gene matches. The CDR3 totals 15 residues. The germline gives CDR1 GTSNPN, CDR2 SVGIG (reference sequence). This sample was included in a study of metastatic and nonmetastatic thyroid tumors. As for the study in general: Repertoire data that came from the blood and tumor or nodule tissue of malignant and benign thyroid patients were compared. Broader study findings: Benign nodules reportedly had significantly lower TCR beta diversity than malignant thyroid tumors in blood and tumor.

Under the authors' procedure: Across clinicopathological groups, CDR3 differences served as the basis for building a distant-metastasis classifier for papillary thyroid cancer. From the PCR reads, TCRdb re-called clones with MiXCR. In this record, the V and J calls reflect TCRdb's handling and not the investigators' own analysis. The sample lists 34,000 or so clones; 35% to 45% were seen once. This chain joins TRBV30 and TRBJ1-2; 9 bases fit TRBD1. Specimen: tumor tissue. This TCR was sampled from a female donor with papillary thyroid cancer or a benign thyroid nodule (not recorded which). Some clones in this sample may be carry-over from other donors' samples. The CDR3, as DNA: TGTGCCTGGAGCGCCGGGACAGGGAACAACTATGGCTACACCTTC. Translating it yields CAWSAGTGNNYGYTF.